The next 4 T cell receptor beta chains were all read from a single sample in a study of vaccination effects on CD4 cells after COVID-19 (dated by TCRdb to between 2021 and 2024). The antigens these receptors bind are not known. After roughly 11 days of culture, CD4+ T cells were isolated with the EasySep CD4+ T cell isolation kit. Each participant received two doses of an mRNA SARS-CoV-2 vaccine, either BNT162b2 or mRNA-1273. Receptor libraries were prepared by the immunoSEQ multiplex PCR assay. The immuneACCESS repertoire file appears here via TCRdb, limited to in-frame rearrangements. These files lack a portion of the clones; in checked studies, under half of the deficit traces to unresolved V genes, and the cause of the others is not known. This sample holds tens of thousands of clones; around 73% were observed only once. The biggest ten clones account for approximately 2.4% of the sample. Sequencing used CD4+ T cells from PBMCs cultured without peptide, obtained after COVID-19 vaccination. All receptors derive from a human donor who received a COVID-19 vaccine.

This sequence joins TRBV6-1 and TRBJ2-7; TRBD1 agrees at 8 bases. Per germline, CDR1 MNHNS and CDR2 SASEGT. J lost 9 bases, V lost 2 bases, and 15 bases had no gene match. The CDR3 is 16 residues long. CDR3 region: CASSESGQGPGGGQYV. CDR3 coding DNA: TGTGCCAGCAGTGAATCCGGACAGGGCCCCGGGGGTGGGCAGTACGTC.

The V gene is TRBV3-1 (or the pseudogene TRBV3-2), the J gene TRBJ2-5, with 7 bases matching TRBD2. V gave up 5 bases and J gave up 1 base; unmatched junction bases: 10. CDR3 length: 16 residues. Germline V gene sequence: CDR1 LGHDT, CDR2 YNNKEL (reference sequence). The CDR3 is CASSLRGAGSQETQYF. CDR3 nucleotide sequence: TGTGCCAGCAGCTTACGGGGAGCGGGGAGCCAAGAGACCCAGTACTTC.

The chain joins TRBV7-2 to TRBJ2-3; a possible D gene is TRBD2 (6 bases). This CDR3 comprises 16 residues. V lost 2 bases to trimming and J lost 2 bases, with 14 bases between them. CDR1 is SGHTA and CDR2 is FQGNSA in the germline V gene. The CDR3 sequence: CASSLYRGLLTDTQYF. The CDR3 nucleotides read TGTGCCAGCAGCTTATATCGGGGACTCCTCACAGATACGCAGTATTTT.

The J gene is TRBJ2-1, the V gene TRBV11-1; TRBD1 aligns across 8 bases. CDR1 SGHAT and CDR2 FQDESV come from the germline V gene (reference sequence). V lost 5 bases and J lost 6; bases outside the gene matches: 9. The CDR3 is 15 amino acids. CDR3 sequence reads: CASSQDRVRGNEQFF. CDR3 coding DNA: TGTGCCAGCAGCCAGGACAGGGTACGCGGCAATGAGCAGTTCTTC.